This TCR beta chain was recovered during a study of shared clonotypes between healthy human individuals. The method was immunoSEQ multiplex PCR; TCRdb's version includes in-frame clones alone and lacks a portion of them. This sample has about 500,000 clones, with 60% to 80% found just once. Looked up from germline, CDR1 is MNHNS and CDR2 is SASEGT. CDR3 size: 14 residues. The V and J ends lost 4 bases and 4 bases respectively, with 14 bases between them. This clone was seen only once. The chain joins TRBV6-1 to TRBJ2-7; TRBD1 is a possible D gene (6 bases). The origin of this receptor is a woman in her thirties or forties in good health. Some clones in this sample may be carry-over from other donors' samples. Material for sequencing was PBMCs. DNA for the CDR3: TGTGCCAGCAGTGGATCCGGGACAAATTACGAGCAGTACTTC. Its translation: CASSGSGTNYEQYF.